The 31 T cell receptor beta chains below were found in one sample sequenced in a study of regulatory T cells in long-lasting Graves disease. Noted time point: newly diagnosed GD, antithyroid drugs for less than 3 months. Researchers made the TCR library from RNA that was extracted from PBMCs. CDR3 regions were amplified by Arm-PCR using iRepertoire HTBI primers to build TCR beta libraries. TCRdb itself ran the multiplex PCR reads through MiXCR, one entry per CDR3 protein. The table lists 350,000 to 550,000 distinct CDR3 sequences, around 15% of them singletons. The same data also contributed to another study, on T cells in Graves' hyperthyroidism and ophthalmopathy.

This specimen was peripheral blood mononuclear cells (PBMCs), taken at new diagnosis, from a patient treated with antithyroid drugs. Receptors originate from a woman aged 45 to 65 with Graves disease.

This clonotype was seen repeatedly, ten times or more. The chain joins TRBV28 to TRBJ1-3; D unresolved. This CDR3 comprises 15 residues. Trimming took off 3 bases at V and 0 bases at J, with 9 bases between the two ends. From germline, CDR1 is MDHEN and CDR2 SYDVKM. The CDR3 spells CASSFEGSSGNTIYF. CDR3 DNA sequence: TGTGCCAGCAGTTTTGAGGGATCCTCTGGAAACACCATATATTTT.

The chain uses TRBV19 and TRBJ2-5; 7 bases align to TRBD1. Per the germline V gene, CDR1 is LNHDA and CDR2 is SQIVND (reference sequence). The CDR3 is made up of 15 amino acids. V shed 5 bases, J shed 5 bases, and the junction held 11 bases outside the gene matches. The CDR3 DNA reads as TGTGCCAGTAGTGCCCGACAGGGAGTGGGGGAGACCCAGTACTTC. It yields the protein CASSARQGVGETQYF.

The chain joins TRBV30 to TRBJ1-2; D not resolved. Germline CDR1 GTSNPN, CDR2 SVGIG (reference sequence). Between the trimmed V and J ends, which lost 0 bases and 7 bases, there was a span of 9 bases. This CDR3 is 12 amino acids long. CDR3 amino acids: CAWSVWGAGYTF. The CDR3 nucleotides are TGTGCCTGGAGTGTTTGGGGTGCTGGCTACACCTTC.

This clonotype was seen ten or more times. The genes are TRBV28 and TRBJ2-2; the match to TRBD1 covers 9 bases. This CDR3 spans 16 amino acids. Germline lookup yields CDR1 MDHEN and CDR2 SYDVKM. V lost 4 bases to trimming and J lost 4 bases; unmatched junction nucleotides: 7. The CDR3 DNA is TGTGCCAGCAGTTCACCGGACAGGGGCACCACCGGGGAGCTGTTTTTT. Its protein product is CASSSPDRGTTGELFF.

This clonotype was found many times. V gene TRBV9 combines with J gene TRBJ2-2; a possible D gene is TRBD2 (5 bases). Germline CDR1 is SGDLS and CDR2 is YYNGEE. With 4 bases removed from V and 0 bases from J, the gap between germline ends came to 22 bases. This CDR3 region has 19 residues. For the CDR3, the DNA is TGTGCCAGCAGCCCCGCCCTTCCCAATGGACTGCCGAACACCGGGGAGCTGTTTTTT. Translation: CASSPALPNGLPNTGELFF.

The sample holds many counts of this clonotype. The gene calls are TRBV12-3 or TRBV12-4 and TRBJ2-1; tentatively, D is TRBD1 or TRBD2 (5 bases each). The CDR3 runs 15 residues. Between the trimmed V and J ends, which lost 9 bases and 6 bases, there was a span of 21 bases. DNA for the CDR3: TGTGCCAGTTACCTTGGGGGAGATGGGTTCAATGAGCAGTTCTTC. It yields the protein CASYLGGDGFNEQFF.

Details on this clonotype: A much larger clone is a single base away; this may be a read error. The rearrangement joins TRBV6-2 or TRBV6-3 to TRBJ2-7, with D uncertain. This CDR3 has 15 residues. The V end was cut by 2 bases, the J end by 6 bases, with 17 bases between. CDR1 is MNHEY, CDR2 SVGEGT, per germline. The CDR3: CASSYEAAPRSEQYF. Here the CDR3 DNA reads TGTGCCAGCAGTTACGAGGCAGCTCCCAGGAGCGAGCAGTACTTC.

CDR3 nucleotide sequence: TGCGCCAGCAGCTTGGCCGGGACAGGGTTACAAGAGACCCAGTACTTC. Residues: CASSLAGTGLQETQYF. This chain connects TRBV5-1 to TRBJ2-5, with 9 bases matching TRBD1. This CDR3 has 16 residues. Germline V gives CDR1 SGHRS, CDR2 YFSETQ. V dropped 0 bases and J dropped 2; count of bases not matched to a gene: 5.

V gene TRBV11-2 combines with J gene TRBJ2-5; D is perhaps TRBD2 (5 bases). CDR3 length: 11 amino acids. The germline gives CDR1 SGHAT, CDR2 FQNNGV. V was clipped by 8 bases and J by 5 bases, with 9 bases between them. In DNA form, the CDR3 reads TGTGCCAGCGGGAGTTGGGAGACCCAGTACTTC. Encoded protein: CASGSWETQYF.

Ten or more counts support this clonotype. V is TRBV30 and J is TRBJ2-1, with TRBD2 identical over 8 bases. CDR3 length: 14 residues. V dropped 2 bases and J dropped 4; count of bases not matched to a gene: 4. Germline V gives CDR1 GTSNPN, CDR2 SVGIG (reference sequence). DNA for the CDR3: TGTGCCTGGAGTACGGGACTAGGTTACAATGAGCAGTTCTTC. Its translation is CAWSTGLGYNEQFF.

This clonotype was seen many times. This chain joins TRBV11-2 and TRBJ1-2; 7 bases line up with TRBD1. The CDR3 extends over 19 amino acids. Germline V lookup: CDR1 SGHAT, CDR2 FQNNGV. V shed 4 bases and J 2 bases; nucleotides not matched to a gene: 19. As DNA, the CDR3 is TGTGCCAGCAGCTCGTGGCAGGGGGAAGTTTCGGGAATAAACTATGGCTACACCTTC. Translating it yields CASSSWQGEVSGINYGYTF.

This clonotype has ten or more counts. The genes are TRBV28 and TRBJ1-2, with 10 positions matching TRBD1. Germline CDR1 and CDR2: MDHEN and SYDVKM. This CDR3 spans 14 amino acids. Unmatched junction bases numbered 5, after V lost 6 bases and J lost 4 bases. The CDR3 is CASSSGQGIYGYTF. The CDR3 coding sequence is TGTGCCAGCAGCTCGGGACAGGGGATCTATGGCTACACCTTC.

This clonotype has at least ten counts. The V and J genes are TRBV2 and TRBJ2-5; D unresolved. The CDR3 runs 12 residues. The V gene lost 8 bases and the J gene lost 2 bases, with 9 bases spanning the gap. Germline V gene sequence: CDR1 SNHLY, CDR2 FYNNEI. In DNA form, the CDR3 reads TGTGCCAGCGCGGAATGGCAAGAGACCCAGTACTTC. Translated, it gives CASAEWQETQYF.

This clonotype was seen a few times. This chain uses TRBV4-2 with TRBJ1-5, with D uncertain. The V gene lost 0 bases and the J gene lost 5 bases, with 8 bases spanning the gap. Germline assignment: CDR1 LGHNA and CDR2 YNFKEQ. The CDR3 length is 14 residues. CDR3 nucleotide sequence: TGTGCCAGCAGCCAAGATATAAGTCATCAGCCCCAGCATTTT. Amino acid sequence: CASSQDISHQPQHF.

This clonotype appeared many times. The chain uses TRBV28 and TRBJ1-5; 7 bases are shared with TRBD1. There are 14 residues in the CDR3. J gave up 3 bases and V 4 bases, and 3 bases lay outside the gene matches. The V gene's germline CDR1 is MDHEN and CDR2 SYDVKM. The CDR3: CASSSQGVNQPQHF. In DNA, the CDR3 is TGTGCCAGCAGTTCGCAGGGGGTCAATCAGCCCCAGCATTTT.

The sample holds many counts of this clonotype. The V and J genes are TRBV6-1 and TRBJ1-2; the D is unclear. The germline V gene has CDR1 MNHNS and CDR2 SASEGT. V was pared by 6 bases and J by 6 bases, with 17 bases between. The CDR3 contains 14 residues. The CDR3: CASRDFRVTHGYTF. The CDR3 nucleotides are TGTGCCAGCAGAGATTTTAGGGTTACACATGGCTACACCTTC.

Notes on this clonotype: A read error may explain this, as a much larger clone is one base away. The chain uses TRBV20-1 and TRBJ2-1; 14 nucleotides agree with TRBD2. V gave up 5 bases and J gave up 8 bases; unmatched junction bases: 11. CDR1 and CDR2 (germline): DFQATT, SNEGSKA (reference sequence). This CDR3 region has 16 residues. The CDR3 nucleotides read TGCAGTGCTCCGGGACTAGCGGGAGCCAGGTTGGATGAGCAGTTCTTC. This encodes CSAPGLAGARLDEQFF.

This clonotype occurred many times. The chain combines TRBV27 with TRBJ2-3, with a tentative D call TRBD2 (6 bases). Germline values: CDR1 MNHEY, CDR2 SMNVEV (reference sequence). With 7 bases removed from V and 4 bases from J, the gap between germline ends came to 15 bases. CDR3 length equals 14 residues. CDR3 sequence (DNA): TGTGCCAGCACTATAAGGCGGGGTGCAGATACGCAGTATTTT. It is translated as CASTIRRGADTQYF.

In regard to this clonotype: A much larger clone differs from this one at a single base, so this may be a read error. V gene TRBV28 combines with J gene TRBJ2-1, with 9 nucleotides matching TRBD2. The length of the CDR3 is 18 residues. CDR1 is MDHEN, CDR2 SYDVKM, per germline. Trimming at V came to 6 bases and at J to 1 base, leaving 13 bases not matched to a gene. CDR3 sequence reads: CASRSGTSRRVSYNEQFF. The CDR3 DNA follows: TGTGCCAGCAGATCAGGGACTAGCAGGAGGGTATCCTACAATGAGCAGTTCTTC.

A few counts support this clonotype. One end of the junction fails to match germline, which may point to a read error. The chain recombines TRBV28 with TRBJ1-1, with unresolved D. CDR1 is MDHEN and CDR2 is SYDVKM in the germline V gene. The CDR3 has 15 amino acids. In DNA form, the CDR3 reads TGTACCAGCAGATCCACAAACCTCATGAACACTGAAGCTTTCTTT. It encodes CTSRSTNLMNTEAFF. The full variable domain, completed using reference TRBV28 and TRBJ1-1, is DVKVTQSSRYLVKRTGEKVFLECVQDMDHENMFWYRQDPGLGLRLIYFSYDVKMKEKGDIPEGYSVSREKKERFSLILESASTNQTSMYLCTSRSTNLMNTEAFFGQGTRLTVV.

This clonotype appeared many times. V and J are TRBV18 and TRBJ2-7; TRBD2 agrees at 11 bases. Trimming cost V 4 bases and J 6 bases; bases outside gene matches: 8. The CDR3 length is 15 residues. The germline V gene has CDR1 KGHSH and CDR2 LQKENI. CDR3 DNA sequence: TGTGCCAGCTCACTTCAAGAGACTAGCGGGACCGAGCAGTACTTC. Encoded protein: CASSLQETSGTEQYF.

Ten or more counts support this clonotype. J is TRBJ1-5 and V is TRBV27, with 8 bases that match TRBD1. Germline V gene lookup returns CDR1 MNHEY and CDR2 SMNVEV (reference sequence). The ends lost 0 bases at V and 4 bases at J; junction bases unmatched: 2. The CDR3 extends over 15 amino acids. CDR3 loop: CASSLSRGPNQPQHF. Written as DNA, the CDR3 is TGTGCCAGCAGTTTATCCAGGGGGCCGAATCAGCCCCAGCATTTT.

In its sample, this clonotype was seen a few times. V and J are TRBV7-9 and TRBJ2-2; 9 bases match TRBD2. CDR3 length: 17 amino acids. Germline V gives CDR1 SEHNR, CDR2 FQNEAQ (reference sequence). V shed 5 bases and J 6 bases; nucleotides not matched to a gene: 13. In DNA form, the CDR3 reads TGTGCCAGCAGCAAATTCGTACCTAGCGGGGTACCCGGGGAGCTGTTTTTT. Protein product: CASSKFVPSGVPGELFF.

V is TRBV19 and J is TRBJ2-7, with a tentative D call TRBD1 (5 bases). Germline V CDR1 and CDR2: LNHDA, SQIVND (reference sequence). Trimming took 4 bases from V and 4 from J, leaving 17 bases between them. The CDR3 extends over 15 amino acids. CDR3 sequence (DNA): TGTGCCAGTAGTAAGGGGTCAGTGGTGGGATACGAGCAGTACTTC. Translated: CASSKGSVVGYEQYF.

This clonotype was seen many times. CDR3 in amino acids: CSAREVWGTGGYEQYF. The CDR3 region has the DNA TGCAGTGCTAGAGAGGTGTGGGGGACAGGGGGCTACGAGCAGTACTTC. The rearrangement links TRBV20-1 to TRBJ2-7; 11 bases line up with TRBD1. Germline V lookup: CDR1 DFQATT, CDR2 SNEGSKA (reference sequence). The CDR3 extends over 16 amino acids. V was clipped by 0 bases and J by 3 bases; unmatched bases: 7.

The sample holds many counts of this clonotype. The rearrangement links TRBV28 to TRBJ2-1; D gene ambiguous. The germline V gene encodes CDR1 MDHEN and CDR2 SYDVKM. V dropped 3 bases and J dropped 8 bases, with 14 bases sitting between them. The CDR3 extends over 14 amino acids. For the CDR3, the DNA is TGTGCCAGCAGTTTCTCTCGGTCTCAGGATGAGCAGTTCTTC. Its translation: CASSFSRSQDEQFF. The full variable domain, its missing parts supplied by reference TRBV28 and TRBJ2-1, is DVKVTQSSRYLVKRTGEKVFLECVQDMDHENMFWYRQDPGLGLRLIYFSYDVKMKEKGDIPEGYSVSREKKERFSLILESASTNQTSMYLCASSFSRSQDEQFFGPGTRLTVL.

V gene TRBV5-4 combines with J gene TRBJ2-2, with no clear D. The CDR3 length is 15 residues. The ends were cut back, 1 base at V and 3 bases at J, with 10 bases in the middle. The germline CDR1 and CDR2 sequences are SGHNT and YYREEE (reference sequence). The CDR3 sequence: CASSLTAKHTGELFF. In nucleotides, the CDR3 is TGTGCCAGCAGCTTGACAGCGAAGCACACCGGGGAGCTGTTTTTT.

This clonotype has ten or more counts. This rearrangement joins TRBV12-3 or TRBV12-4 to TRBJ1-6; D ambiguous. The germline V and J ends were trimmed by 5 bases and 7 bases, with 12 bases remaining between them. The CDR3 contains 14 residues. CDR3 DNA sequence: TGTGCCAGCAGTCGCGCGGCGGGAAATTCACCCCTCCACTTT. Translating it yields CASSRAAGNSPLHF.

This clonotype was observed many times. The genes are TRBV10-3 and TRBJ1-1; D uncertain. The V end lost 6 bases, the J end lost 3 bases, and 17 bases lay between the germline ends. Germline V gives CDR1 ENHRY, CDR2 SYGVKD. CDR3 length: 15 amino acids. CDR3 coding DNA: TGTGCCATCAGCCGCGGGTCCCCGGTCGACACTGAAGCTTTCTTT. Translating it yields CAISRGSPVDTEAFF.

This chain connects TRBV7-8 to TRBJ1-2; TRBD1 aligns across 9 bases. Germline lookup yields CDR1 SGHVS and CDR2 FQNEAQ. The CDR3 has 16 amino acids. V trimming: 5 bases; J trimming: 4 bases; junction bases outside the gene matches: 11. CDR3 amino acids: CASSLSRTGAFYGYTF. CDR3 in DNA: TGTGCCAGCAGCCTTAGCCGGACAGGGGCTTTCTATGGCTACACCTTC.

This clonotype was detected many times. The chain is built from TRBV6-1 and TRBJ2-7, with a weak D call TRBD2 (6 bases). The CDR3 covers 15 residues. V lost 9 bases and J 2 bases, leaving 20 bases between the germline ends. Germline V gene data show CDR1 as MNHNS and CDR2 as SASEGT. Here the CDR3 DNA reads TGTGCCAGTTTTTCGACCGGGACTCCACCCTACGAGCAGTACTTC. Its translation is CASFSTGTPPYEQYF.